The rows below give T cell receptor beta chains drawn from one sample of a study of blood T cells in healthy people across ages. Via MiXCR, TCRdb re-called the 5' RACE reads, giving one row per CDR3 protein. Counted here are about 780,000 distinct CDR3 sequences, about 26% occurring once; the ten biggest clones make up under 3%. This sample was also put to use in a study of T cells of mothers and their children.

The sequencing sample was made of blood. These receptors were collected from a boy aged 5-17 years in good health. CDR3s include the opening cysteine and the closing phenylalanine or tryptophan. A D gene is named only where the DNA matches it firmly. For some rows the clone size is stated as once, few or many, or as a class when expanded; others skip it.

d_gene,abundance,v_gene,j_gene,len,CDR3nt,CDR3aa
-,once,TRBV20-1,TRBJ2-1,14,TGCAGTGCTGCCCCTTGGGACGCAGGGAATGAGCAGTTCTTC,CSAAPWDAGNEQFF
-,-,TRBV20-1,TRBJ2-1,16,TGCAGTGCTAGAGTAGGCGGGGCGAGCTCCTACAATGAGAAGTTCTTC,CSARVGGASSYNEKFF
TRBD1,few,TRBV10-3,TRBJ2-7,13,TGTGCCATTAACCGGGACAGGGGAGGCGAGCAGTACTTC,CAINRDRGGEQYF
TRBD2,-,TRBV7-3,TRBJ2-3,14,TGTGCCAGCAGCCCGGGGGGGGCCGAAGATACGCAGTATTTT,CASSPGGAEDTQYF
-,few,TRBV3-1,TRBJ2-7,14,TGTGCCAGCAGCCAAGGACGCACAGGGTTCGAGCAGTACTTC,CASSQGRTGFEQYF
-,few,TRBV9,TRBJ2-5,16,TGTGCCAGCGCAAAGGGGTGGGCTGACAGCCAAGAGACCCAGTACTTC,CASAKGWADSQETQYF
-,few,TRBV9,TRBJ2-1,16,TGTGCCAGCAGCGTAAAGGAGAAGGAACTCATGAATGAGCAGTTCTTC,CASSVKEKELMNEQFF
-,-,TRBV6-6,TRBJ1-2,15,TGTGCCAGTAGAACGGTCCCAGGGGATAACTATGGCTACACCTTC,CASRTVPGDNYGYTF
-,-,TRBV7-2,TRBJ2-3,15,TGTGCCAGCAGCCTACGGGGCGGGGCCACAGATACGCAGTATTTT,CASSLRGGATDTQYF
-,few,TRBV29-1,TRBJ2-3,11,TGCAGCGTTCACACTACGGATACGCAGTATTTT,CSVHTTDTQYF
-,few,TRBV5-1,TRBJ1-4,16,TGCGCCAGCAGCTCGGCCTCTACAGGGAGGGGTGAAAAACTGTTTTTT,CASSSASTGRGEKLFF
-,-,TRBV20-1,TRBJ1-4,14,TGCAGTGCCAGAGTTCCTGCAACTAATGAAAAACTGTTTTTT,CSARVPATNEKLFF
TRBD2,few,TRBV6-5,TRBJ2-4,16,TGTGCCAGCAGTCCCCTAGCGGTGGCGGCCAAAAACATTCAGTACTTC,CASSPLAVAAKNIQYF
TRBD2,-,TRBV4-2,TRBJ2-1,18,TGTGCCAGCAGCCAAGATAAAAGCCGAGGACTAGCGGGAGGTGAGCAGTTCTTC,CASSQDKSRGLAGGEQFF
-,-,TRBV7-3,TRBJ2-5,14,TGTGCCAGCAGCTTAAAGAGGGGCGGAAAGACCCAGTACTTC,CASSLKRGGKTQYF
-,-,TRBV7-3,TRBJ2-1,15,TGTGCCAGCAGCCCAACAGGGAATCCCTACAATGAGCAGTTCTTC,CASSPTGNPYNEQFF
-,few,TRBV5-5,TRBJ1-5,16,TGTGCCAGCAGCTTGTCTGCAGGGGATAGCAATCAGCCCCAGCATTTT,CASSLSAGDSNQPQHF
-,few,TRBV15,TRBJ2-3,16,TGTGCCACCAGCAAACGGGGGCAGGGAAACACAGATACGCAGTATTTT,CATSKRGQGNTDTQYF
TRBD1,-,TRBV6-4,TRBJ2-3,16,TGTGCCAGCTCTACTCTACAGGGGGCTAGCACAGATACGCAGTATTTT,CASSTLQGASTDTQYF
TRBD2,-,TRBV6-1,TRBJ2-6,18,TGTGCCAGCAATCTAAGACTAGCGGGGAGCTCTGGGGCCAACGTCCTGACTTTC,CASNLRLAGSSGANVLTF
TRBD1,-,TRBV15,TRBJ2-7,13,TGTGCCACCGGGACAGGGGGCGGCTACGAGCAGTACTTC,CATGTGGGYEQYF
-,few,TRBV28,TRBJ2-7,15,TGTGCCAGCAGTTCCTCTGGGGCGACTCGGAACGAGCAGTACTTC,CASSSSGATRNEQYF
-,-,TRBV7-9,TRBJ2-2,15,TGTGCCAGCAGCTTCACAGGGATAAACACCGGGGAGCTGTTTTTT,CASSFTGINTGELFF
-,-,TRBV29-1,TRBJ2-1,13,TGCAGCGTTGAAGGCAGCTCCTACAATGAGCAGTTCTTC,CSVEGSSYNEQFF
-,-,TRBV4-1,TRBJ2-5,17,TGCGCCAGCAGCCGAACACACAGGAATCGACCCCAAGAGACCCAGTACTTC,CASSRTHRNRPQETQYF
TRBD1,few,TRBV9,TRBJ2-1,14,TGTGCCAGCGGCAGGGGGAGCTCCTACAATGAGCAGTTCTTC,CASGRGSSYNEQFF
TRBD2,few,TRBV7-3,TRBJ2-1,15,TGTGCCAGCAGCTTATCTCGGGGGGGGCCTAATGAGCAGTTCTTC,CASSLSRGGPNEQFF